The 18 T cell receptor gamma chains below come from one sample, sequenced in a study of gamma-delta T cells after stem cell transplantation. TCRdb re-called the RT-PCR reads via CATT. The sample lists around 520 gamma-chain clones, around 20% seen once, with 50% in the top ten. The sample was gamma-delta T cells. All receptors derive from a human donor. It is not recorded whose cells these are; they may come from a transplant donor.

In regard to this clone: A junction boundary mismatches the germline segment, possibly from a read error. The chain employs TRGV2 and TRGJ1 or TRGJ2. Since TCRdb gives no J gene, matching the DNA to germline was used here to assign it. CDR1 is EGSNGY, CDR2 YDSYNSKV, per germline. This CDR3 contains 11 residues. CDR3 bases: TGTGCCACCTGGGGCGGGCCGCGGAAACTCTTT. Translating it yields CATWGGPRKLF.

This clone was observed a handful of times. The CDR3: CATWDGPVGDYKKLF. CDR3 coding DNA: TGTGCCACCTGGGATGGGCCCGTAGGGGATTATAAGAAACTCTTT. The chain employs TRGV4 and TRGJ1 or TRGJ2. No J segment appears in TCRdb, so it was assigned here by matching the sequence to germline. Germline CDR1 reads EGSTGY; CDR2 reads YDSYTSSV. The CDR3 loop spans 15 amino acids. The J segment lost 5 bases and the V segment lost 0 bases, leaving 10 bases of the junction unmatched.

This clone is large by share. The CDR3 nucleotides read TGTGCCTTGTGGGAGAGTCAAGAGTTGGGCAAAAAAATCAAGGTATTT. This translates into CALWESQELGKKIKVF. The genes are TRGV9 and TRGJP. No J gene is reported in TCRdb; it was inferred here by comparing the DNA with germline. Trimming cost V 3 bases and J 4 bases; bases outside gene matches: 3. CDR3 length: 16 amino acids. Germline loops: CDR1 GITISATS, CDR2 ISYDGTV (reference sequence).

This clone has more than one count but fewer than ten. J is TRGJ1 or TRGJ2 and V is TRGV2. No J gene was available from TCRdb, and it was assigned here by a germline match of the DNA. The CDR3 is 13 amino acids. The ends lost 0 bases at V and 6 bases at J; junction bases unmatched: 5. Germline CDR1 EGSNGY, CDR2 YDSYNSKV. The CDR3 bases are TGTGCCACCTGGGACGGGCTTCGTTATAAGAAACTCTTT. It codes for CATWDGLRYKKLF.

The chain carries TRGV3 and TRGJ1 or TRGJ2. The J gene, absent from TCRdb, was called here by matching the DNA to germline. The germline V gene has CDR1 VTNTFY and CDR2 YDVSTARD (reference sequence). With 0 bases clipped from V and 5 bases from J, the junction kept 7 bases outside the gene matches. The CDR3 contains 14 residues. The chain's CDR3 is CATWDRQGNYKKLF. CDR3 coding DNA: TGTGCCACCTGGGACAGGCAGGGGAATTATAAGAAACTCTTT.

The chain has TRGV5P and TRGJ1 or TRGJ2. The J gene is absent in TCRdb and was assigned here via DNA matching to germline. TRGV5P represents a pseudogene. CDR3 length: 15 residues. This CDR3 is CATWVRLGIYYKKLF. The CDR3 bases are TGTGCCACCTGGGTCCGACTAGGGATTTATTATAAGAAACTCTTT.

J is TRGJ1 or TRGJ2 and V is TRGV4. Assignment of the J gene here rests on matching the DNA to germline, because TCRdb gives none. After removal of 5 bases from V and 4 bases from J, the junction contained 5 bases not matched to a gene. Germline CDR1 is EGSTGY and CDR2 is YDSYTSSV. CDR3 size: 12 residues. The CDR3 nucleotides read TGTGCCACCTGGGCCCCATATTATAAGAAACTCTTT. It codes for CATWAPYYKKLF.

The chain links TRGV2 to TRGJ1 or TRGJ2. The J gene, missing from TCRdb, was assigned here through DNA to germline matching. CDR3 length equals 11 residues. J lost 9 bases, V lost 0 bases, and 2 bases had no gene match. Germline CDR1 EGSNGY, CDR2 YDSYNSKV. CDR3 residues: CATWDGTKKLF. CDR3 in DNA: TGTGCCACCTGGGACGGGACTAAGAAACTCTTT.

Regarding this clone: A read error may account for a junction end that differs from germline. The chain carries TRGV3 and TRGJ1 or TRGJ2. TCRdb supplies no J gene; here it was assigned by aligning the nucleotide sequence to germline. This CDR3 spans 11 amino acids. Per germline, CDR1 VTNTFY and CDR2 YDVSTARD (reference sequence). CDR3: CANWVKYKKLF. The CDR3 DNA reads TGTGCCAACTGGGTGAAATATAAGAAACTCTTT.

The V call is TRGV2, the J call TRGJ1 or TRGJ2. The J gene is not listed in TCRdb, so it was assigned here from a DNA match to germline. The J segment lost 5 bases and the V segment lost 0 bases, leaving 4 bases of the junction unmatched. CDR1 is EGSNGY and CDR2 is YDSYNSKV in the germline V gene. This CDR3 contains 13 residues. The CDR3 nucleotides are TGTGCCACCTGGGACGGGCCCGATTATAAGAAACTCTTT. It translates to CATWDGPDYKKLF.

This clone was seen more than once but under ten times. The V and J genes are TRGV2 and TRGJP2. The J gene comes from matching the DNA to germline here; TCRdb lacks it. The ends lost 0 bases at V and 4 bases at J; junction bases unmatched: 2. The CDR3 is made up of 14 amino acids. CDR1 and CDR2 (germline): EGSNGY, YDSYNSKV. The CDR3 spells CATWDGPSDWIKTF. In DNA, the CDR3 is TGTGCCACCTGGGACGGGCCTAGTGATTGGATCAAGACGTTT.

This clone is categorized as large (0.1 to 1%). The rearrangement uses TRGV2 and TRGJ1 or TRGJ2. Here the J gene was assigned by germline matching of the DNA, as TCRdb has none. Trimming cost V 0 bases and J 6 bases; bases outside gene matches: 2. The CDR3 consists of 12 residues. The germline V gene has CDR1 EGSNGY and CDR2 YDSYNSKV. The CDR3 DNA follows: TGTGCCACCTGGGACGGGCGTTATAAGAAACTCTTT. It is translated as CATWDGRYKKLF.

Of note for this clone: The sample carries other DNA sequences with the same CDR3. The chain carries TRGV2 and TRGJ1 or TRGJ2. Matching the DNA to germline supplied the J gene, which TCRdb does not give. Germline V gene sequence: CDR1 EGSNGY, CDR2 YDSYNSKV. J was trimmed by 3 bases and V by 0 bases; bases with no gene match: 5. The CDR3 contains 14 residues. The CDR3 is CATWDGPSYYKKLF. The CDR3 coding sequence is TGTGCCACCTGGGACGGGCCATCTTATTATAAGAAACTCTTT.

By sample fraction, this clone is large (0.1 to 1%). This chain joins TRGV2 and TRGJ1 or TRGJ2. CDR1 EGSNGY and CDR2 YDSYNSKV come from the germline V gene. This CDR3 contains 13 residues. With V trimmed by 1 base and J by 4 bases, 4 bases remained unmatched. CDR3 sequence reads: CATWDGGYYKKLF. CDR3 sequence (DNA): TGTGCCACCTGGGACGGCGGCTATTATAAGAAACTCTTT.

A word on this clone: This specimen includes other DNA sequences encoding the same CDR3. This chain links TRGV9 with TRGJP. Matching the DNA to germline supplied the J gene, which TCRdb does not give. The germline V gene has CDR1 GITISATS and CDR2 ISYDGTV (reference sequence). V shed 0 bases and J 6 bases; nucleotides not matched to a gene: 5. The length of the CDR3 is 17 residues. The CDR3 is CALWEVPRELGKKIKVF. CDR3 bases: TGTGCCTTGTGGGAGGTGCCGCGAGAGTTGGGCAAAAAAATCAAGGTATTT.

V and J are TRGV4 and TRGJ1 or TRGJ2. TCRdb lists no J gene, so it was determined here by aligning the DNA to germline. CDR3 length: 14 amino acids. The germline V gene encodes CDR1 EGSTGY and CDR2 YDSYTSSV. The J segment lost 0 bases and the V segment lost 1 base, leaving 3 bases of the junction unmatched. CDR3 sequence (DNA): TGTGCCACCTGGGATGGTAGGAATTATTATAAGAAACTCTTT. The encoded protein is CATWDGRNYYKKLF.

This clone is labeled as large (0.1 to 1%). This chain joins TRGV9 and TRGJP. TCRdb lists no J gene, so it was determined here by aligning the DNA to germline. With 0 bases clipped from V and 6 bases from J, the junction kept 5 bases outside the gene matches. This CDR3 region has 17 residues. Looked up from germline, CDR1 is GITISATS and CDR2 is ISYDGTV (reference sequence). The CDR3 DNA sequence: TGTGCCTTGTGGGAGGTGCCCCTAGAGTTGGGCAAAAAAATCAAGGTATTT. It codes for CALWEVPLELGKKIKVF.

The V gene is TRGV9, but the J gene lacks a call. Germline lookup yields CDR1 GITISATS and CDR2 ISYDGTV (reference sequence). The CDR3 has 10 amino acids. CDR3 in DNA: TGTGCCTTGTGGGAGGTGCATGGACTCTTT. It translates to CALWEVHGLF.